Listed below are T cell receptor beta chains from one sample, sequenced in a study of blood T cell repertoires in COVID-19. Only in-frame clones appear in the TCRdb table, and some are missing; sequencing was by immunoSEQ multiplex PCR. Of 100,000 to 150,000 clones listed, 81% are singletons. Sequenced: peripheral blood. Receptor source: a woman in her 50s with acute or convalescent COVID-19. Both conserved end residues are part of each CDR3.

j_gene | v_gene | CDR3aa
TRBJ1-1 | TRBV3-1/TRBV3-2 | CASSQLGQGAEAFF
TRBJ2-5 | TRBV29-1 | CSVESNQETQYF
TRBJ1-2 | TRBV7-8 | CASSLQGDNYGYTF
TRBJ1-2 | TRBV27 | CASSLSLGGANYGYTF
TRBJ2-7 | TRBV27 | CASRLAGSYEQYF
TRBJ2-2 | TRBV4-2 | CASSQSLAVNTGELFF
TRBJ1-3 | TRBV28 | CASSLYRGTGNTIYF
TRBJ2-1 | TRBV5-5 | CASSLNTGKRRNEQFF
TRBJ1-1 | TRBV19 | CASSIGGNTEAFF
TRBJ2-2 | TRBV7-9 | CASSYGQGNTGELFF
TRBJ1-5 | TRBV7-2 | CASTRESNQPQHF
TRBJ2-7 | TRBV27 | CASSSRRGPSGEIYEQYF
TRBJ2-3 | TRBV7-9 | CASSLLRDLSTDTQYF
TRBJ2-7 | TRBV9 | CASSAALAFPYEQYF
TRBJ1-1 | TRBV28 | CASRKPGVTEAFF
TRBJ1-1 | TRBV27 | CASSLSMYGVTEAFF
TRBJ2-7 | TRBV15 | CATSVLPSGTYEQYF
TRBJ2-3 | TRBV2 | CASSVVAERTDTQYF
TRBJ2-1 | TRBV19 | CASSIRTHYNEQFF
TRBJ1-6 | TRBV11-3 | CASSSGVANSPLHF
TRBJ1-1 | TRBV27 | CASSLRGDTEAFF
TRBJ1-2 | TRBV5-1 | CASSLIGGSGVGYRYTF
TRBJ2-7 | TRBV11-1 | CASSSTSGSNQQYF
TRBJ1-1 | TRBV12-3/TRBV12-4 | CASSLSGGLEAFF
TRBJ2-3 | TRBV15 | CATSREGGDTQYF
TRBJ1-2 | TRBV2 | CASSGGPGYGYTF
TRBJ1-2 | TRBV6-5 | CASSYTGGENTYGYTF
TRBJ1-2 | TRBV4-1 | CASSQDRAGGVGYTF
TRBJ1-5 | TRBV27 | CASSLSGTGIPQPQHF
TRBJ2-3 | TRBV19 | CASSKGQGLSTDTQYF
TRBJ1-2 | TRBV5-6 | CASSLDGVNGYTF
TRBJ2-7 | TRBV9 | CASARCEQYF
TRBJ1-2 | TRBV30 | CAWRATGAGYGYTF
TRBJ1-1 | TRBV7-9 | CASRGSDKDTEAFF
TRBJ2-3 | TRBV29-1 | CSVERGEADTQYF
TRBJ2-1 | TRBV28 | CASSFRGSGRYNEQFF
TRBJ1-1 | TRBV11-3 | CASSLDRETEAFF
TRBJ2-1 | TRBV29-1 | CSTGQGAGNEQFF
TRBJ2-2 | TRBV5-1 | CASSLALGTGELFF
TRBJ2-3 | TRBV20-1 | CSARVSDTQYF
TRBJ1-2 | TRBV29-1 | CSVVRGIFGTNGYTF
TRBJ2-7 | TRBV11-2 | CASSKGQNYEQYF
TRBJ2-5 | TRBV19 | CASSKPVGTGVGETQYF
TRBJ2-1 | TRBV6-1 | CASSEALQGYDEQFF
TRBJ2-7 | TRBV19 | CASSESGRRNEQYF
TRBJ1-2 | TRBV6-5 | CASKQGFGYTF